This T cell receptor beta chain appears in the sequencing data of a study of cytomegalovirus exposure and HLA in healthy donors. Trimming shortened V by 0 bases and J by 5 bases, and 11 bases separated the two germline ends. The CDR3 contains 14 residues. Per the germline V gene, CDR1 is SGHDT and CDR2 is YYEEEE. This clone is deemed medium-sized. Distinct nucleotide sequences in the sample also encode this CDR3. A multiplex PCR was run with 60 Vbeta primers and 13 Jbeta primers. Produced via immunoSEQ multiplex PCR; TCRdb's table is partial and in-frame only. The data show fewer than 85,000 clones, with around 70% seen just once and approximately 12% held by the top ten.

The TCR sequence derives from a woman in her 40s in good health and CMV-seropositive. The sequencing input was PBMCs. The V and J genes are TRBV5-6 and TRBJ2-5, with a possible D match to TRBD2 (5 bases). The CDR3 region is CASSLGRGYETQYF. In nucleotides, the CDR3 is TGTGCCAGCAGCTTGGGTCGAGGGTACGAGACCCAGTACTTC.